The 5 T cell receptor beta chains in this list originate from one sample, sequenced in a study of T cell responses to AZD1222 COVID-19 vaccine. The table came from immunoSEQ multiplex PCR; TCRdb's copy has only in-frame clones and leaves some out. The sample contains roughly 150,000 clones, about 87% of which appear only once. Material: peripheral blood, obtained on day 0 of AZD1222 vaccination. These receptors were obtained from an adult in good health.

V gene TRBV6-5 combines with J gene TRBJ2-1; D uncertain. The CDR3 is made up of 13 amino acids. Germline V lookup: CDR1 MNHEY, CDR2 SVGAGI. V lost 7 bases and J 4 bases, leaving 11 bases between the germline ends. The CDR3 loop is CASTKGHYNEQFF. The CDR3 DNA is TGTGCCAGCACCAAAGGCCATTACAATGAGCAGTTCTTC.

The CDR3 loop is CAARLAGYNEQFF. CDR3 coding DNA: TGTGCCGCCCGACTAGCGGGGTACAATGAGCAGTTCTTC. J is TRBJ2-1 and V is TRBV12-3 or TRBV12-4; TRBD2 aligns across 11 bases. The length of the CDR3 is 13 residues. The ends lost 11 bases at V and 4 bases at J; junction bases unmatched: 4.

CDR3 amino acids: CASSFGLAGALREQFF. In nucleotides, the CDR3 is TGCGCCAGCAGCTTTGGTTTAGCGGGGGCCCTAAGGGAGCAGTTCTTC. This chain joins TRBV5-1 and TRBJ2-1; 9 bases fit TRBD2. Germline V lookup: CDR1 SGHRS, CDR2 YFSETQ. The CDR3 loop spans 16 amino acids. Trimming cost V 2 bases and J 10 bases; bases outside gene matches: 13. The variable domain in full, completed from reference TRBV5-1 and TRBJ2-1, reads KAGVTQTPRYLIKTRGQQVTLSCSPISGHRSVSWYQQTPGQGLQFLFEYFSETQRNKGNFPGRFSGRQFSNSRSEMNVSTLELGDSALYLCASSFGLAGALREQFFGPGTRLTVL.

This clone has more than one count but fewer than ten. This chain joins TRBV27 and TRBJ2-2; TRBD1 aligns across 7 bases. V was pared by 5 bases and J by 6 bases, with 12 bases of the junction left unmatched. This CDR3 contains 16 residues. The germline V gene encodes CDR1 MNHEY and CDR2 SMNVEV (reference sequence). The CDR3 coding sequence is TGTGCCAGCAGTCCTCGACAGGGCTTTCGAGCCGGGGAGCTGTTTTTT. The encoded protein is CASSPRQGFRAGELFF.

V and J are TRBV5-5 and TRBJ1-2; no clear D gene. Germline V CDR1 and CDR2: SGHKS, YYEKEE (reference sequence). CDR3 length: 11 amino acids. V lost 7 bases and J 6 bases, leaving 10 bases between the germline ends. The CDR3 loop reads CASGGHDGYTF. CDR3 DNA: TGTGCCAGCGGCGGGCACGATGGCTACACCTTC.